The 24 T cell receptor beta chains reported below all come from one sample, sequenced in a study of T cells in Graves' hyperthyroidism and ophthalmopathy. Regions amplified from RNA transcripts were the TCR beta CDR3 regions. A first-round RT-PCR of the TCR CDR3 used the HTBI primer set. Via MiXCR, TCRdb re-called the multiplex PCR reads, giving one row per CDR3 protein. The sample consists of around 800,000 distinct CDR3 sequences, around 39% of them appearing once. The source material was blood. The receptors here all came from a man aged 18-30 years with Graves' hyperthyroidism.

Many counts were recorded for this clonotype. The chain links TRBV29-1 to TRBJ2-7; 7 bases align to TRBD1. The CDR3 extends over 12 amino acids. V shed 1 base and J 7 bases; nucleotides not matched to a gene: 4. Per the germline V gene, CDR1 is SQVTM and CDR2 is ANQGSEA. The CDR3 DNA sequence: TGCAGCGTTGAAGGGGCCAGGGGGGAGCAGTACTTC. The encoded protein is CSVEGARGEQYF.

This clonotype was detected once. Mismatch with germline at one junction end may stem from a read error. The rearrangement uses TRBV6-5 and TRBJ1-5; maybe TRBD1 (5 bases). Looked up from germline, CDR1 is MNHEY and CDR2 is SVGAGI. This CDR3 comprises 13 residues. This chain's CDR3 is CASGDGDNQLQHF. Written as DNA, the CDR3 is TGTGCCAGCGGGGACGGAGACAATCAGCTCCAGCATTTT.

The chain carries TRBV4-1 and TRBJ2-6; a possible D gene is TRBD1 (6 bases). Deletions cut 6 bases from V and 2 bases from J, with 11 bases between. The CDR3 has 15 residues. Per germline, CDR1 MGHRA and CDR2 YSYEKL. CDR3 coding DNA: TGCGCCAGCAGACCTCAGGGGACTGGGGCCAACGTCCTGACTTTC. Translated, it gives CASRPQGTGANVLTF.

Note on this clonotype: Being one base from a much bigger clone, this may be a read error. The chain carries TRBV7-2 and TRBJ1-2, with 8 positions matching TRBD1. The junction had 14 bases not matched to a gene; V was cut back by 4 bases and J by 7 bases. CDR1 is SGHTA and CDR2 is FQGNSA in the germline V gene. CDR3 length: 16 amino acids. This CDR3 is CASSSGTGGPGGGYTF. CDR3 DNA sequence: TGTGCCAGCAGCTCAGGGACAGGTGGCCCAGGAGGTGGCTACACCTTC.

This clonotype was found many times. This chain uses TRBV20-1 with TRBJ2-7; 10 positions match TRBD1. Germline V lookup: CDR1 DFQATT, CDR2 SNEGSKA (reference sequence). The CDR3 runs 13 residues. The J segment lost 3 bases and the V segment lost 4 bases, leaving 3 bases of the junction unmatched. CDR3 residues: CSATRDRGYEQYF. DNA for the CDR3: TGCAGTGCTACCCGGGACAGGGGCTACGAGCAGTACTTC.

The chain links TRBV20-1 to TRBJ2-7; 9 positions agree with TRBD2. The germline V gene encodes CDR1 DFQATT and CDR2 SNEGSKA (reference sequence). This CDR3 is built from 15 residues. Trimming cost V 1 base and J 2 bases; bases outside gene matches: 6. CDR3 region: CSARGGTSRTYEQYF. As DNA, the CDR3 is TGCAGTGCTAGAGGGGGGACTAGCCGAACCTACGAGCAGTACTTC.

The CDR3 DNA follows: TGTGCCAGCAGCTCGACCAGGGGTGGGGTGGGGAACACCATATATTTT. Encoded protein: CASSSTRGGVGNTIYF. The V gene is TRBV7-9, the J gene TRBJ1-3; maybe TRBD1 (6 bases). This CDR3 region has 16 residues. The V and J ends lost 4 bases and 7 bases respectively, with 20 bases between them. Looked up from germline, CDR1 is SEHNR and CDR2 is FQNEAQ (reference sequence).

There are a few counts of this clonotype. The V gene is TRBV19, the J gene TRBJ1-5; D ambiguous. Per germline, CDR1 LNHDA and CDR2 SQIVND (reference sequence). Trimming removed 2 bases at V and 0 bases at J, with 11 bases between. There are 16 residues in the CDR3. The CDR3, as DNA: TGTGCCAGTAGTATAACTGCATGGGGTAGCAATCAGCCCCAGCATTTT. This encodes CASSITAWGSNQPQHF.

The chain carries TRBV24-1 and TRBJ2-5; TRBD1 matches 7 bases. The germline V gene has CDR1 KGHDR and CDR2 SFDVKD. CDR3 size: 13 residues. Trimming at V came to 10 bases and at J to 5 bases, leaving 9 bases not matched to a gene. DNA of the CDR3: TGTGCCACAGGGGGCAACACCGGGGAGACCCAGTACTTC. Its protein is CATGGNTGETQYF.

CDR3 in amino acids: CASSPPLAVTGELFF. The CDR3 nucleotides are TGTGCCAGCAGCCCGCCCCTGGCCGTGACCGGGGAGCTGTTTTTT. The V and J genes are TRBV7-6 and TRBJ2-2; D is undetermined. This CDR3 has 15 residues. CDR1 is SGHVS and CDR2 is FNYEAQ in the germline V gene. Between the trimmed V and J ends, which lost 5 bases and 5 bases, there was a span of 15 bases.

This chain links TRBV5-6 with TRBJ1-5, with D possibly matching TRBD1 (6 bases). This CDR3 region has 15 residues. Between the trimmed V and J ends, which lost 1 base and 1 base, there was a span of 9 bases. Looked up from germline, CDR1 is SGHDT and CDR2 is YYEEEE. In DNA form, the CDR3 reads TGTGCCAGCAGCTTGTTTGGACAGAGCAATCAGCCCCAGCATTTT. It is translated as CASSLFGQSNQPQHF.

The chain joins TRBV4-2 to TRBJ2-5, with 12 nucleotides matching TRBD2. The V segment lost 1 base and the J segment 5 bases; nucleotides outside the gene matches: 5. The germline gives CDR1 LGHNA, CDR2 YNFKEQ. The CDR3 length is 16 residues. The CDR3, as DNA: TGTGCCAGCAGCCAAGGAGGACTAGCGGGGAGGGAGACCCAGTACTTC. This sequence encodes CASSQGGLAGRETQYF.

This chain uses TRBV29-1 with TRBJ1-2; maybe TRBD1 (6 bases). The CDR3 runs 13 residues. V was trimmed by 8 bases and J by 3 bases, leaving 16 bases between them. CDR1 and CDR2 from the germline V gene are SQVTM and ANQGSEA. CDR3 residues: CSSWGDNHYGYTF. In DNA form, the CDR3 reads TGCAGCTCATGGGGGGACAACCACTATGGCTACACCTTC.

This clonotype has a handful of counts. V usage is TRBV14 and J usage is TRBJ2-5; weak D call: TRBD2 (6 bases). The CDR3 runs 14 residues. Germline loops: CDR1 SGHDN, CDR2 FVKESK. Trimming pared 3 bases from V and 5 bases from J, leaving 13 bases between. This CDR3 is CASSHAGDWETQYF. CDR3 coding DNA: TGTGCCAGCAGCCACGCCGGGGACTGGGAGACCCAGTACTTC.

As regards this clonotype: A junction end diverges from the germline sequence, so it may reflect a read error. This chain links TRBV2 with TRBJ2-5; TRBD1 matches 7 bases. Per the germline V gene, CDR1 is SNHLY and CDR2 is FYNNEI. The CDR3 length is 13 residues. The DNA of the CDR3 is TGTGCCACCAGTGCCGGGACAGACGAGACCCAGTACTTC. Encoded protein: CATSAGTDETQYF.

The chain employs TRBV29-1 and TRBJ2-7; the D call may be TRBD1 or TRBD2 (6 bases each). V was pared by 6 bases and J by 0 bases, with 15 bases between. This CDR3 is 14 amino acids long. Germline values: CDR1 SQVTM, CDR2 ANQGSEA. The CDR3 bases are TGCAGCGTGGATACAGGGAGGAGCTCCTACGAGCAGTACTTC. Its translation is CSVDTGRSSYEQYF.

V and J are TRBV7-2 and TRBJ2-7; a weak D match, TRBD2 (5 bases). The ends were cut back, 5 bases at V and 2 bases at J, with 13 bases in the middle. This CDR3 is built from 14 residues. Germline CDR1 reads SGHTA; CDR2 reads FQGNSA. CDR3 amino acids: CASSQEGDTYEQYF. The DNA of the CDR3 is TGTGCCAGCAGCCAAGAGGGTGATACCTACGAGCAGTACTTC.

The chain is built from TRBV5-4 and TRBJ1-5, with D maybe TRBD1 (6 bases). Germline-derived CDR1 and CDR2 are SGHNT and YYREEE (reference sequence). Trimming removed 4 bases at V and 1 base at J, with 12 bases between. This CDR3 has 15 amino acids. The CDR3 DNA is TGTGCCAGCAGCCAAGGACAGCAAAGCAATCAGCCCCAGCATTTT. Amino acid sequence: CASSQGQQSNQPQHF.

This clonotype occurred many times. The gene calls are TRBV5-1 and TRBJ1-2; 7 bases line up with TRBD1. Germline V gene sequence: CDR1 SGHRS, CDR2 YFSETQ. The ends lost 4 bases at V and 2 bases at J; junction bases unmatched: 5. This CDR3 spans 14 amino acids. CDR3 amino acids: CASSTAGGNYGYTF. The DNA of the CDR3 is TGCGCCAGCAGCACCGCAGGGGGGAACTATGGCTACACCTTC. Complete variable domain (other parts from reference TRBV5-1 and TRBJ1-2): KAGVTQTPRYLIKTRGQQVTLSCSPISGHRSVSWYQQTPGQGLQFLFEYFSETQRNKGNFPGRFSGRQFSNSRSEMNVSTLELGDSALYLCASSTAGGNYGYTFGSGTRLTVV.

This chain connects TRBV9 to TRBJ1-2; maybe TRBD1 (6 bases). The V end was cut by 6 bases, the J end by 2 bases, with 23 bases between. The CDR3 loop spans 17 amino acids. Germline V gene lookup returns CDR1 SGDLS and CDR2 YYNGEE. CDR3 loop: CASTFLQGAPENYGYTF. The DNA for the CDR3 is TGTGCCAGCACCTTCCTACAGGGTGCCCCTGAAAACTATGGCTACACCTTC.

The chain joins TRBV7-9 to TRBJ1-2, with D tentatively TRBD1 (5 bases). The V gene lost 6 bases and the J gene lost 4 bases, with 18 bases spanning the gap. CDR1 and CDR2 (germline): SEHNR, FQNEAQ (reference sequence). The CDR3 length is 15 residues. CDR3 in amino acids: CASSQGVSSVYGYTF. CDR3 bases: TGTGCCAGCAGTCAAGGGGTATCTAGTGTCTATGGCTACACCTTC.

CDR3 DNA sequence: TGTGCCAGCAGCCCACCCCCAGGGGATAAATCCTACGAGCAGTACTTC. It is translated as CASSPPPGDKSYEQYF. The rearrangement uses TRBV6-6 and TRBJ2-7; D is perhaps TRBD1 (6 bases). Between the trimmed V and J ends, which lost 6 bases and 1 base, there was a span of 19 bases. CDR3 length: 16 residues. Per the germline V gene, CDR1 is MNHNY and CDR2 is SVGAGI (reference sequence).

Points on this clonotype: This may be a read error, as it is one base from a much larger clone. V is TRBV7-2 and J is TRBJ2-5, with TRBD1 matching 7 bases. From germline, CDR1 is SGHTA and CDR2 FQGNSA. The CDR3 spans 12 residues. V was pared by 4 bases and J by 12 bases, with 8 bases of the junction left unmatched. In DNA form, the CDR3 reads TGTGCCAGCAGCTGGGCGATAGGGGGCAAGTACTTC. Encoded protein: CASSWAIGGKYF.

This clonotype was seen at least ten times. This chain joins TRBV15 and TRBJ1-5; a weak D match, TRBD1 (6 bases). V lost 5 bases, J lost 2 bases, and 13 bases lay in between. The CDR3 runs 15 residues. Germline loops: CDR1 LNHNV, CDR2 YYDKDF (reference sequence). CDR3 sequence reads: CATSPPGGRNQPQHF. CDR3 DNA: TGTGCCACCAGCCCCCCGGGGGGCCGCAATCAGCCCCAGCATTTT.